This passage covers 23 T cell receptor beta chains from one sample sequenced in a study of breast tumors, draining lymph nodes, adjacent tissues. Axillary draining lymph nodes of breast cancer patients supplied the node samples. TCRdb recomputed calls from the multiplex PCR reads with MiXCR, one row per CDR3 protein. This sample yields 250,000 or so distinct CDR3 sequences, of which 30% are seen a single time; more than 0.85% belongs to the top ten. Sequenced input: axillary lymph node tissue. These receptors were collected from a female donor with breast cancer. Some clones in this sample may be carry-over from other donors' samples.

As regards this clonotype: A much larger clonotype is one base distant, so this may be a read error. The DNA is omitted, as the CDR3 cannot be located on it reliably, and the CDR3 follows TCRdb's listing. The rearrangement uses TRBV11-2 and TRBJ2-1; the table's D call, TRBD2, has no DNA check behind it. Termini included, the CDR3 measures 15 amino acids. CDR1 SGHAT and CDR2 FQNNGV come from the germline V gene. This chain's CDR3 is CASSFARGNYNEQLF.

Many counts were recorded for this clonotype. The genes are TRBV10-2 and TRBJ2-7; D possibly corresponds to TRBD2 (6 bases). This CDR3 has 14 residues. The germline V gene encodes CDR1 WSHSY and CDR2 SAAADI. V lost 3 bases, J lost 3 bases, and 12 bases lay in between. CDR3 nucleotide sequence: TGCGCCAGCAGTGAAGGCGGGATTAGCTACGAGCAGTACTTC. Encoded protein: CASSEGGISYEQYF.

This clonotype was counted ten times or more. CDR3 loop: CASSHPARSVTDTQYF. The CDR3 DNA sequence: TGCGCCAGCAGCCATCCGGCTAGATCAGTCACAGATACGCAGTATTTT. V usage is TRBV4-1 and J usage is TRBJ2-3, with D unclear. Trimming took 3 bases from V and 2 from J, leaving 15 bases between them. The germline V gene encodes CDR1 MGHRA and CDR2 YSYEKL. The CDR3 sequence is 16 residues long.

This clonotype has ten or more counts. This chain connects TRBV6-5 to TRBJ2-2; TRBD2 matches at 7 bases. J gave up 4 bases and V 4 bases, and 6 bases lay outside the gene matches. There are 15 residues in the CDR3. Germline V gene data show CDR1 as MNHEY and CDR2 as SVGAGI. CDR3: CASSLWTSVTGELFF. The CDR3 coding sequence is TGTGCCAGCAGTTTGTGGACTAGTGTCACCGGGGAGCTGTTTTTT.

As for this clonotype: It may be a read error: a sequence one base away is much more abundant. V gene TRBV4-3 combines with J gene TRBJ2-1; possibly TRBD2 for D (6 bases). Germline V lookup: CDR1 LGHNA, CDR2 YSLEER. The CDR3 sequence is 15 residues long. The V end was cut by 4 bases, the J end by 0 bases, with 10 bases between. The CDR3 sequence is CASSPEEGSYNEQFF. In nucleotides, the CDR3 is TGCGCCAGCAGCCCCGAGGAGGGCTCCTACAATGAGCAGTTCTTC.

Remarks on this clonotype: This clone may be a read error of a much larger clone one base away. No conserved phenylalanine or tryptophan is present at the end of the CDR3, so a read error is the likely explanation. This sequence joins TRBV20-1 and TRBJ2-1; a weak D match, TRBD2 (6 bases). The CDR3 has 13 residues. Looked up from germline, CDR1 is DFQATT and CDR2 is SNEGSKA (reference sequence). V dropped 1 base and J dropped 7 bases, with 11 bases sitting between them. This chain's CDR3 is CSARAGGFNEQFL. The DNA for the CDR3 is TGCAGTGCTAGAGCCGGAGGGTTTAATGAGCAGTTCCTC.

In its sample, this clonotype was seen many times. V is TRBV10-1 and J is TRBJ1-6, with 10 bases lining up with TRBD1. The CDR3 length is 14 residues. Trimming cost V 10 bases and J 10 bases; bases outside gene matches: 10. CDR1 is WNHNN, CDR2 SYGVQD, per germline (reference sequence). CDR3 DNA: TGCGCCATCTGGTGGGACAGGGGTTTCTCACCCCTCCACTTT. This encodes CAIWWDRGFSPLHF.

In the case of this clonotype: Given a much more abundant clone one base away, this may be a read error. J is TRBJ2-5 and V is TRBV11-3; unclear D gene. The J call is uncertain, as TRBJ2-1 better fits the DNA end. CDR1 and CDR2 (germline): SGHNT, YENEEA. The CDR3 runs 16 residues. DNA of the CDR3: TGTGCCAGCAGCTTAAATCCGGTGCAGTACCAAGAGACCCAGTTCTTC. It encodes CASSLNPVQYQETQFF.

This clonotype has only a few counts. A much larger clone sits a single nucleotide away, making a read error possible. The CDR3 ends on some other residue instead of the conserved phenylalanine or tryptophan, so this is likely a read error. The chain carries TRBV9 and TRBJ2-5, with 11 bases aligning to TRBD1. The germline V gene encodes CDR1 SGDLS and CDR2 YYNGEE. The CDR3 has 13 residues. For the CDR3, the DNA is TGTGCCAGCACAGGACAGGGGGCCGAGAGCCAGTACTCC. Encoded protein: CASTGQGAESQYS.

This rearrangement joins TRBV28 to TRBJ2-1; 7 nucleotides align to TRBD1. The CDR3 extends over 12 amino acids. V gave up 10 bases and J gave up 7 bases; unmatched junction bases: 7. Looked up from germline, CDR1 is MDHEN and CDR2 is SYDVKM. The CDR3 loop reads CATLGTVNEQFF. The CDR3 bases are TGTGCCACCCTCGGGACAGTGAATGAGCAGTTCTTC.

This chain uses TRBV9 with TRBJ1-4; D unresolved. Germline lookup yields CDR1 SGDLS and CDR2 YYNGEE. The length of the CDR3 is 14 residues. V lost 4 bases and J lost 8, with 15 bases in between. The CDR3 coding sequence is TGTGCCAGCAGCAGAGGTGTGGGGATCGAAAAACTGTTTTTT. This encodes CASSRGVGIEKLFF.

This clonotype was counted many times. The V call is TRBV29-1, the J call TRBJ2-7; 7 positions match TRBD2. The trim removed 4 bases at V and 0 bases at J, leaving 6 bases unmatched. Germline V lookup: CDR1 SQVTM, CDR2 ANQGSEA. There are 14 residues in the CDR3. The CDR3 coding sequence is TGCAGCGTTGTGGTAGGGAGGGTCTCCTACGAGCAGTACTTC. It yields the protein CSVVVGRVSYEQYF.

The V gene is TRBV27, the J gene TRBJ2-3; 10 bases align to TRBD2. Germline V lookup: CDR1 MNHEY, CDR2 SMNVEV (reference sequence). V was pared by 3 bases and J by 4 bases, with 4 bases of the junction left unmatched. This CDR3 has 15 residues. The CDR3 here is CASSFLAGASDTQYF. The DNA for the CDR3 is TGTGCCAGCAGTTTTCTAGCGGGAGCCTCAGATACGCAGTATTTT.

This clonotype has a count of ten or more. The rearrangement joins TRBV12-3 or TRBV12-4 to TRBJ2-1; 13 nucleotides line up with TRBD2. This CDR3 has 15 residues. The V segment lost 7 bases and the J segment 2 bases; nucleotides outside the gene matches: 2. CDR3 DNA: TGTGCCAGCATCGGACTAGCGGGAGCCTACAATGAGCAGTTCTTC. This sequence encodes CASIGLAGAYNEQFF.

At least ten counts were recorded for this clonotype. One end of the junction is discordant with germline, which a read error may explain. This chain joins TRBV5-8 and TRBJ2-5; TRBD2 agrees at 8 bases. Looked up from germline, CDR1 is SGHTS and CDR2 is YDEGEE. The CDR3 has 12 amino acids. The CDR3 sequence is CASSLGAGGSNF. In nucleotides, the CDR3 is TGTGCCAGCAGCTTGGGGGCGGGAGGCTCCAATTTC.

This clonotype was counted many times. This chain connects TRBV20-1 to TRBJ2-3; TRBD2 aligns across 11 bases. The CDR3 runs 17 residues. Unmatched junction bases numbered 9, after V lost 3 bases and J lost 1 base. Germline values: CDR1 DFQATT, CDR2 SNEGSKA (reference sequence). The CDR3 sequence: CSASEASGRWGTDTQYF. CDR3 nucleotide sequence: TGCAGTGCTAGTGAGGCTAGCGGGAGGTGGGGCACAGATACGCAGTATTTT.

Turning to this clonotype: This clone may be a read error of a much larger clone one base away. The CDR3: CSAQPGQGAWQPQYF. The CDR3 DNA follows: TGCAGTGCTCAACCGGGACAGGGGGCTTGGCAGCCCCAGTATTTT. The V and J genes are TRBV20-1 and TRBJ1-5, with 12 bases lining up with TRBD1. The closer fit of TRBJ2-3 to the DNA end suggests the J call may be wrong. The CDR3 has 15 amino acids. Looked up from germline, CDR1 is DFQATT and CDR2 is SNEGSKA (reference sequence).

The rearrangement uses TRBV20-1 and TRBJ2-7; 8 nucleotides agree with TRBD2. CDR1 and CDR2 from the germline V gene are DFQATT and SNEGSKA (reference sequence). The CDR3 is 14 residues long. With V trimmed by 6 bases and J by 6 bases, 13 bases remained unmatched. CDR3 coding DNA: TGCAGTGCCCCAACGGGGACTAGTGATTCCGAGCAGTACTTC. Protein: CSAPTGTSDSEQYF.

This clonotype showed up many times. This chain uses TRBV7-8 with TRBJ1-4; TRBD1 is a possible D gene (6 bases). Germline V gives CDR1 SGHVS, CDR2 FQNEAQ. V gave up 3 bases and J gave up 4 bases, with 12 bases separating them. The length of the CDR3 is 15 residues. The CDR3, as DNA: TGTGCCAGCAGCTTTTCGGACAGCCGTAATGAAAAACTGTTTTTT. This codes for CASSFSDSRNEKLFF.

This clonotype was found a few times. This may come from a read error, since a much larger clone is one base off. CDR3 nucleotides: TGTGCCAGCAGTGCGGACGGGGGGATCTATGGCTACACCTTC. It specifies CASSADGGIYGYTF. The chain combines TRBV12-3 or TRBV12-4 with TRBJ1-2; D possibly corresponds to TRBD1 (5 bases). V gave up 5 bases and J gave up 4 bases, with 14 bases separating them. The CDR3 loop spans 14 amino acids.

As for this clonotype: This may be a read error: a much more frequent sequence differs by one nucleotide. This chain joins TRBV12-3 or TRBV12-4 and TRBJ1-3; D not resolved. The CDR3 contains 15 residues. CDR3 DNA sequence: TGTGCCAGCAGCCCTAGGACCTACTCTGGAAACACCGTATATTTT. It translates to CASSPRTYSGNTVYF.

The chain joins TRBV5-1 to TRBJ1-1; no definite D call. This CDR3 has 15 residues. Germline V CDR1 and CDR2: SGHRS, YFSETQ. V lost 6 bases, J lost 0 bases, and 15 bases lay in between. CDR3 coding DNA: TGCGCCAGCATATTCGGGGAAGGTCTGAACACTGAAGCTTTCTTT. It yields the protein CASIFGEGLNTEAFF.

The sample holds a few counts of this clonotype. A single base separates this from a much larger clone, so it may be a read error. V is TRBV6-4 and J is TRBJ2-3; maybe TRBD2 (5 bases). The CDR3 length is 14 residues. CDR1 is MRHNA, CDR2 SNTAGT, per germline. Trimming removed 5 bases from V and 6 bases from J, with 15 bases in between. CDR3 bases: TGTGCCAGCAGTCCAACAGATCGCGGGGATACGCAGTATTTT. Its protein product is CASSPTDRGDTQYF.